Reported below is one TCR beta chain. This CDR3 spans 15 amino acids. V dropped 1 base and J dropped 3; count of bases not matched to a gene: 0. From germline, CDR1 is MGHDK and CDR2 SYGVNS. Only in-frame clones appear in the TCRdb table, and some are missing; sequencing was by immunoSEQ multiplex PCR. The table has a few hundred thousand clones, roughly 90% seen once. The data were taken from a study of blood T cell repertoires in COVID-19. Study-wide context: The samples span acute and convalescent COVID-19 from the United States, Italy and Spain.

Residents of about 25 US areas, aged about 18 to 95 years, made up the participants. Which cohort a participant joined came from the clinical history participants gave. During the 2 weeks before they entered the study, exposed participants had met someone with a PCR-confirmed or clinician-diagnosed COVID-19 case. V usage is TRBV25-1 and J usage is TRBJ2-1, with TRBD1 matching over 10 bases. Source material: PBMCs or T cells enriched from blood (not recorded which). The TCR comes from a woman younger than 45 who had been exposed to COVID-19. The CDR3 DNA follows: TGTGCCAGCAGTGAATGGACAGGGGGCTACAATGAGCAGTTCTTC. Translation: CASSEWTGGYNEQFF. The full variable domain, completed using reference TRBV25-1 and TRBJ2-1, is EADIYQTPRYLVIGTGKKITLECSQTMGHDKMYWYQQDPGMELHLIHYSYGVNSTEKGDLSSESTVSRIRTEHFPLTLESARPSHTSQYLCASSEWTGGYNEQFFGPGTRLTVL.